The clone carrying this T cell receptor beta chain came up a few times. Its specificity is unknown. V lost 4 bases and J lost 1; bases outside the gene matches: 5. The CDR3 contains 17 residues. Germline CDR1 is LNHDA and CDR2 is SQIVND (reference sequence). Unsorted libraries were prepared from 2 million PBMCs that had been stored at -80 C. TCRdb itself ran the 5' RACE reads through MiXCR, one entry per CDR3 protein. The top ten hold roughly 6% of the sample, which has 87,000 or so distinct CDR3 sequences, roughly 4% seen once. This entry is derived from a study of neurological immune-mediated disorders. Study findings and constraints: When the repertoires were grouped phylogenetically, those of 18 of the 34 multiple sclerosis patients came together in a single cluster of related CDR3 sequences, which points to a possible repertoire-level signature.

The chain combines TRBV19 with TRBJ2-2, with 11 nucleotides matching TRBD1. The TCR sequence derives from a woman between 18 and 30 years old with multiple sclerosis. Specimen: PBMCs. CDR3 protein: CASSTGTGGLNTGELFF. The DNA for the CDR3 is TGTGCCAGTAGTACCGGGACAGGGGGTTTGAACACCGGGGAGCTGTTTTTT.